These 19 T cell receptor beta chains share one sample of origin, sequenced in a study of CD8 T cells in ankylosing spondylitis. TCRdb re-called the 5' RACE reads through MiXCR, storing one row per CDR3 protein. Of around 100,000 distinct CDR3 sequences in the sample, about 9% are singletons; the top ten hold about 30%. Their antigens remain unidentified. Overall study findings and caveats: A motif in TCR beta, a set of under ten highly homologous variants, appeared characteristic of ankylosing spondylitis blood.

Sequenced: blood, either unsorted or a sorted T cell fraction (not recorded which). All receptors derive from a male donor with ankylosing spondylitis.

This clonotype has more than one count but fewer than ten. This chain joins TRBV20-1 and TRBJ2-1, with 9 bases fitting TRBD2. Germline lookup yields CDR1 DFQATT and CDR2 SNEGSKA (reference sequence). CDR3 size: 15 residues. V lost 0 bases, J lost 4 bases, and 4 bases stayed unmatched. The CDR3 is CSARDIAGEYNEQFF. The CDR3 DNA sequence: TGCAGTGCTAGAGATATAGCGGGAGAATACAATGAGCAGTTCTTC.

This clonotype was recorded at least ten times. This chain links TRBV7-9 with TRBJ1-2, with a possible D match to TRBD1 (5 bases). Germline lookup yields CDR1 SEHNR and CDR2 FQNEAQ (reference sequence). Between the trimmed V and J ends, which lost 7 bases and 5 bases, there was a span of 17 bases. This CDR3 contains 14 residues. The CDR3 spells CASTRPGTQYGYTF. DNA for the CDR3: TGTGCCAGCACCCGCCCCGGGACCCAGTATGGCTACACCTTC.

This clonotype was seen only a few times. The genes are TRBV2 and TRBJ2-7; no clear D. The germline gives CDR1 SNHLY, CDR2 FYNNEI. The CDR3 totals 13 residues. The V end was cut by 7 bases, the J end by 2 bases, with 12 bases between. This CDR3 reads CASILAETYEQYF. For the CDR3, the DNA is TGTGCCAGCATACTCGCGGAGACCTACGAGCAGTACTTC.

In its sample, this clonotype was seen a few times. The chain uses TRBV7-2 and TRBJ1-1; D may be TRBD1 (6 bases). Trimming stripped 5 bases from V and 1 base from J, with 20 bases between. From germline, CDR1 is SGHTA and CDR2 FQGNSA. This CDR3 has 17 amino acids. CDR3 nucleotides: TGTGCCAGCAGCCCCCGGGCAGGGGAGAAGGGGAACACTGAAGCTTTCTTT. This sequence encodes CASSPRAGEKGNTEAFF.

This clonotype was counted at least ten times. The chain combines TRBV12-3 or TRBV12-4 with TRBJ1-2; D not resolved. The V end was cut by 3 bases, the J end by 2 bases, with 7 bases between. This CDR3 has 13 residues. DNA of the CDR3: TGTGCCAGCAGTTTGATAGGAAACTATGGCTACACCTTC. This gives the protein CASSLIGNYGYTF.

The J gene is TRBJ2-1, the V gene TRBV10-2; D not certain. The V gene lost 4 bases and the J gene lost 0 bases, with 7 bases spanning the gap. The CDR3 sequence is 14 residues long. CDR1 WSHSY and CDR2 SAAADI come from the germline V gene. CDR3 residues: CASSGTTSYNEQFF. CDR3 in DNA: TGCGCCAGCAGTGGGACCACCTCCTACAATGAGCAGTTCTTC.

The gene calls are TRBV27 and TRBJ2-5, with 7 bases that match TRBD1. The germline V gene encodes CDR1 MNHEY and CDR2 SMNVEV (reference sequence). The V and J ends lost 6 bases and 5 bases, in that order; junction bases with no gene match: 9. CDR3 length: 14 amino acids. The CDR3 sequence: CASSVLDRVETQYF. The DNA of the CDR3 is TGTGCCAGCAGCGTCCTTGACAGGGTGGAGACCCAGTACTTC.

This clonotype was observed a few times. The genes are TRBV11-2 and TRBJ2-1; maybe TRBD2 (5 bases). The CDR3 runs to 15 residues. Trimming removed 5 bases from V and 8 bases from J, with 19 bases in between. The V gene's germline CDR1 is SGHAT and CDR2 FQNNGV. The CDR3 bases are TGTGCCAGCAGCATCCGGTCATCGAGGGTAGATGAGCAGTTCTTC. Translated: CASSIRSSRVDEQFF.

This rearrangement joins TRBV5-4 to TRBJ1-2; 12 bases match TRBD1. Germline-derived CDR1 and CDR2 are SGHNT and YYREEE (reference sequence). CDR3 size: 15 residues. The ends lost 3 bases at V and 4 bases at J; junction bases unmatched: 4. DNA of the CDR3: TGTGCCAGCAGCTGGGACAGGGGGCATGGCTATGGCTACACCTTC. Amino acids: CASSWDRGHGYGYTF.

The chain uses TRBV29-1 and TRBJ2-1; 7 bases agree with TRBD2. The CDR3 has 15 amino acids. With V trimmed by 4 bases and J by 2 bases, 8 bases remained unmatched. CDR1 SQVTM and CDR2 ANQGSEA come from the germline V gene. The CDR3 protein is CSVVLAGVAYNEQFF. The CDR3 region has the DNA TGCAGCGTTGTTCTCGCGGGAGTGGCCTACAATGAGCAGTTCTTC.

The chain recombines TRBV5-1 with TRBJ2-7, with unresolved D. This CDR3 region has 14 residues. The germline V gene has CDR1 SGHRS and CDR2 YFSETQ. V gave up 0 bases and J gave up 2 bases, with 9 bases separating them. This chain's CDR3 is CASSLEGAAYEQYF. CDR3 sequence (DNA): TGCGCCAGCAGCTTGGAGGGTGCAGCCTACGAGCAGTACTTC.

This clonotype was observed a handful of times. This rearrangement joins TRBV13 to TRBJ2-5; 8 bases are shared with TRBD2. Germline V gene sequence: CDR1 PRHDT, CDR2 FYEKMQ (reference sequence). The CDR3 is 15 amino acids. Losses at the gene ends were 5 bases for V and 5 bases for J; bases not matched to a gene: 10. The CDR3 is CASSPGFSGIETQYF. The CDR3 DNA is TGTGCCAGCAGCCCGGGCTTTAGCGGGATTGAGACCCAGTACTTC.

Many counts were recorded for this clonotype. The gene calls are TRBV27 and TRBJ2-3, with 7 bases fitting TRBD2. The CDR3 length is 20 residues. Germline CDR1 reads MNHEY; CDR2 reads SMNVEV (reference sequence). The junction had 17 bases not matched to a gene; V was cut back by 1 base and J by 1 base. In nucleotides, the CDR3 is TGTGCCAGCAGTTTATTAGCATTGAGTGCGTCTAGCGGACGCACAGATACGCAGTATTTT. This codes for CASSLLALSASSGRTDTQYF.

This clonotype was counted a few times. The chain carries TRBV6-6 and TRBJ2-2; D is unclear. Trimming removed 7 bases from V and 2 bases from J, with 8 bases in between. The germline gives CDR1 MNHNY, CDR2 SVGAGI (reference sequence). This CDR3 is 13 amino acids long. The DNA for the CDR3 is TGTGCCAGCATGGAGCCAAACACCGGGGAGCTGTTTTTT. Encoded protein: CASMEPNTGELFF.

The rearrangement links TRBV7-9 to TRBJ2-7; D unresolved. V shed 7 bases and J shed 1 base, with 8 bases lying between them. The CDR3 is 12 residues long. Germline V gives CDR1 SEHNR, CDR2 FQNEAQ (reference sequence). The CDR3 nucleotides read TGTGCCAGCACCGCCTTTTCCTACGAGCAGTACTTC. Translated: CASTAFSYEQYF.

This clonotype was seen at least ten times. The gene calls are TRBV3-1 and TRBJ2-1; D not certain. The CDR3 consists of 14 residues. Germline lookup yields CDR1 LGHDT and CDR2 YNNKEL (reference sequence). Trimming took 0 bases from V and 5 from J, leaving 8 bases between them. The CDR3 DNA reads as TGTGCCAGCAGCCAAGATAGTGGGGACAATGAGCAGTTCTTC. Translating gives CASSQDSGDNEQFF.

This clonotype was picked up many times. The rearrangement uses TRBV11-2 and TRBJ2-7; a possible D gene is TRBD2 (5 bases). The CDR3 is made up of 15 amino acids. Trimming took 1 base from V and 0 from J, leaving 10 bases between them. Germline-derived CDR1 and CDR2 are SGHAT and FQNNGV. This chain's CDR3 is CASSLAGGPSYEQYF. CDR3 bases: TGTGCCAGCAGCTTAGCGGGCGGGCCCTCCTACGAGCAGTACTTC.

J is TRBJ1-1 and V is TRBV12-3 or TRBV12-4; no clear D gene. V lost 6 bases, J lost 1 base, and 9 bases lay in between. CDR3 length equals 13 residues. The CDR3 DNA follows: TGTGCCAGCAGCCCTCCGGAGAACACTGAAGCTTTCTTT. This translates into CASSPPENTEAFF.

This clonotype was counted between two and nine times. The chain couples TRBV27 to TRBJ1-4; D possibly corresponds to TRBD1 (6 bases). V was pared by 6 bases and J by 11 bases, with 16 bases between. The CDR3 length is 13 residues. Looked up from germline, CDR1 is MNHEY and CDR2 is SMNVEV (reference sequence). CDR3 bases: TGTGCCAGCAGCAGGGGTATGTTGGACAAACTGTTTTTT. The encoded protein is CASSRGMLDKLFF. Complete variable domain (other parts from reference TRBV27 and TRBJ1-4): EAQVTQNPRYLITVTGKKLTVTCSQNMNHEYMSWYRQDPGLGLRQIYYSMNVEVTDKGDVPEGYKVSRKEKRNFPLILESPSPNQTSLYFCASSRGMLDKLFFGSGTQLSVL.